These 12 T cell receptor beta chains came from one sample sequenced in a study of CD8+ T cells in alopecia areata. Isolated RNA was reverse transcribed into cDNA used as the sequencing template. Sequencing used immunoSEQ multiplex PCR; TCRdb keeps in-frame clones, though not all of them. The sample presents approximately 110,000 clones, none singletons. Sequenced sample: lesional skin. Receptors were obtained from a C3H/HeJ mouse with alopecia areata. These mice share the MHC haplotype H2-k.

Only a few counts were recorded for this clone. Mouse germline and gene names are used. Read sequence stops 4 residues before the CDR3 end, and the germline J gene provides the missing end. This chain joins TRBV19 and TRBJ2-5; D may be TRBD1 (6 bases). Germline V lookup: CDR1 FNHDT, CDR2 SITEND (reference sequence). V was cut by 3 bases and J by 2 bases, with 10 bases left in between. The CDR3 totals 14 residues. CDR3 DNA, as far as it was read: TGTGCCAGCAGTAAAACAGGGTCCCAAGAC. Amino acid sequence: CASSKTGSQD. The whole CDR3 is CASSKTGSQDTQYF. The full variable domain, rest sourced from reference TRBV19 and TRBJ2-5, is GGIITQTPKFLIGQEGQKLTLKCQQNFNHDTMYWYRQDSGKGLRLIYYSITENDLQKGDLSEGYDASREKKSSFSLTVTSAQKNEMAVFLCASSKTGSQDTQYFGPGTRLLVL.

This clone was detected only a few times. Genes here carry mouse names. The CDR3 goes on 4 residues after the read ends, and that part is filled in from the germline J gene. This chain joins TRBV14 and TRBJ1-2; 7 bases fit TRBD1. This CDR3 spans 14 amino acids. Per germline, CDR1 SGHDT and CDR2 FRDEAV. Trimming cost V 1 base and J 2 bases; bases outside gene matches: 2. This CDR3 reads CASSFRGGNSDYTF. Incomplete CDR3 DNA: TGTGCCAGCAGTTTCCGAGGGGGCAACTCC.

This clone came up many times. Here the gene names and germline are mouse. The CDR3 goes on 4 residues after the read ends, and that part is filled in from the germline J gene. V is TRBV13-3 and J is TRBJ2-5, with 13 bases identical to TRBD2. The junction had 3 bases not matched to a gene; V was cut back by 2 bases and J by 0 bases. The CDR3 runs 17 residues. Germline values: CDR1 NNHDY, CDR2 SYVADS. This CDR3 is CASSEGLGGLNQDTQYF. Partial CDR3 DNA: TGTGCCAGCAGTGAAGGACTGGGGGGGCTTAACCAAGAC.

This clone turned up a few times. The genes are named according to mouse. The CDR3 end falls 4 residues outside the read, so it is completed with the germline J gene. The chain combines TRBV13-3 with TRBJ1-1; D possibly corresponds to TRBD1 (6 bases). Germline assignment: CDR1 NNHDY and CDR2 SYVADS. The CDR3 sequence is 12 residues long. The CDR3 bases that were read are TGTGCCAGCAGCGCCAGGGGCGCA. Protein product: CASSARGA. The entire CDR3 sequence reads CASSARGAEVFF.

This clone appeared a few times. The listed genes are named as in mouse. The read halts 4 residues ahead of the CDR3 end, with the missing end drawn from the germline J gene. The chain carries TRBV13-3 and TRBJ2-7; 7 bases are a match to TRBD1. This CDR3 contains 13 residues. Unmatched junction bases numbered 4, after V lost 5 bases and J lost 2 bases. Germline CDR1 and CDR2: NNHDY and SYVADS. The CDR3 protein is CASRRGQTYEQYF. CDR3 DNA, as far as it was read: TGTGCCAGCAGGAGGGGACAGACCTAT.

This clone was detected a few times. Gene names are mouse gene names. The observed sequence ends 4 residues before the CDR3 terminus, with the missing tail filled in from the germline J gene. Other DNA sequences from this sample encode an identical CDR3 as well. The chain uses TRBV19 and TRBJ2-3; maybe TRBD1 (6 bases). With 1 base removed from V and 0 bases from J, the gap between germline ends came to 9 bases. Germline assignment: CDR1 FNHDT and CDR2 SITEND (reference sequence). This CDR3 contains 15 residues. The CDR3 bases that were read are TGTGCCAGCAGTATAACCCAGGGGAGTGCAGAA. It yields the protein CASSITQGSAE. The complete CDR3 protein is CASSITQGSAETLYF.

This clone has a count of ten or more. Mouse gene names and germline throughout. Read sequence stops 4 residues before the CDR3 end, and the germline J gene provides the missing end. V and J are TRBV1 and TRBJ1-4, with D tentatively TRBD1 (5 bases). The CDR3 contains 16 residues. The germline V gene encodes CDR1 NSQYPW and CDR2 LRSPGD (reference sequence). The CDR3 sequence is CTCSADQPGRGERLFF. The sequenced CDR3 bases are TGCACCTGCAGTGCAGATCAGCCAGGGCGGGGCGAA. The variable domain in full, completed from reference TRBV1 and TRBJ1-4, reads VTLLEQNPRWRLVPRGQAVNLRCILKNSQYPWMSWYQQDLQKQLQWLFTLRSPGDKEVKSLPGADYLATRVTDTELRLQVANMSQGRTLYCTCSADQPGRGERLFFGHGTKLSVL.

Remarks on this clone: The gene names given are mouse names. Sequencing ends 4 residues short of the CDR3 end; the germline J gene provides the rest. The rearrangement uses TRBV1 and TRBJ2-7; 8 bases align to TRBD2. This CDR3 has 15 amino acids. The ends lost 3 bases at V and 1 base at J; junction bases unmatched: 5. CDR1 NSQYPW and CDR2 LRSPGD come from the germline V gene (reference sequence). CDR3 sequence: CTCSAPWGASYEQYF. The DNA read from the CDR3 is TGCACCTGCAGTGCTCCCTGGGGGGCTTCCTAT.

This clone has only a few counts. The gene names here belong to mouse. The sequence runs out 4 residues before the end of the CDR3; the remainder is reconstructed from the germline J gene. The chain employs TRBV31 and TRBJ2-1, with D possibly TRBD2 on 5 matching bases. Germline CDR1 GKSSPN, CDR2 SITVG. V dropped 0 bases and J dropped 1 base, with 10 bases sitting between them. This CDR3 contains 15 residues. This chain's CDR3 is CAWSLELENYAEQFF. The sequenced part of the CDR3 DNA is TGTGCCTGGAGTCTAGAACTGGAGAACTATGCT. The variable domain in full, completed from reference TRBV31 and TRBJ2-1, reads AQTIHQWPVAEIKAVGSPLSLGCTIKGKSSPNLYWYWQATGGTLQQLFYSITVGQVESVVQLNLSASRPKDDQFILSTEKLLLSHSGFYLCAWSLELENYAEQFFGPGTRLTVL.

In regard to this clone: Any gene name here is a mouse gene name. The sequenced part of the CDR3 DNA is TGTGCTAGCAGTACGGGACAGGGTTATGCT. It translates to CASSTGQGYA. The entire CDR3 reads CASSTGQGYAEQFF. The V call is TRBV17, the J call TRBJ2-1, with 9 bases lining up with TRBD1. The missing CDR3 end, 4 residues past where the read stops, is filled in from the germline J gene. The germline CDR1 and CDR2 sequences are MNHDT and YYDKIL. V shed 4 bases and J 4 bases; nucleotides not matched to a gene: 2. This CDR3 contains 14 residues.

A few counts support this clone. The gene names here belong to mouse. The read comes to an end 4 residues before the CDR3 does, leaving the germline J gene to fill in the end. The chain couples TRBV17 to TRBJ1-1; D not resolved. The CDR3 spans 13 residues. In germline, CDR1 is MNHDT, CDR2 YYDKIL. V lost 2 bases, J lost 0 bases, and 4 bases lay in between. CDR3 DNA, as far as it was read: TGTGCTAGCAGTAGAACTACAAACACA. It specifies CASSRTTNT. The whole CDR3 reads CASSRTTNTEVFF. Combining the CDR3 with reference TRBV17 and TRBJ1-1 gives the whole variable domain DTTVKQNPRYKLARVGKPVNLICSQTMNHDTMYWYQKKPNQAPKLLLFYYDKILNREADTFEKFQSSRPNNSFCSLYIGSAGLEYSAMYLCASSRTTNTEVFFGKGTRLTVV.

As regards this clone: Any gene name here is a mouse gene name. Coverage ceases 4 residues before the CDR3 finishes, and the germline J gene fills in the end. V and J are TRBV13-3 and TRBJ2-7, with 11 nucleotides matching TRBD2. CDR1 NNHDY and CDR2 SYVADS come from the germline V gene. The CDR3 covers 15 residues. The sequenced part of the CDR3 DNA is TGTGCCAGCAGTGATGCAGAGGACTGGGGGGAT. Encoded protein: CASSDAEDWGD. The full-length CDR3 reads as CASSDAEDWGDEQYF.